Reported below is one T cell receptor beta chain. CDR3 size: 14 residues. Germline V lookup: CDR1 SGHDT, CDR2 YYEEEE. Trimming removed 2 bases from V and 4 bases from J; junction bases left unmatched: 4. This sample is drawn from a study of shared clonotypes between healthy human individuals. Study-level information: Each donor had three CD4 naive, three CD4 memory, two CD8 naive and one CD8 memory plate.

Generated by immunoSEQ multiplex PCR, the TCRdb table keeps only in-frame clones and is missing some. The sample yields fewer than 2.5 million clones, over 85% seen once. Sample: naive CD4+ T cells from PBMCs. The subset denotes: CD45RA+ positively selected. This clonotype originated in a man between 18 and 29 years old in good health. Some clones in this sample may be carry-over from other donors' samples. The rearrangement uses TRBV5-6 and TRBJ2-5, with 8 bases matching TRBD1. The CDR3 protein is CASSLDDRGETQYF. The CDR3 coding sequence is TGTGCCAGCAGCTTAGACGACAGGGGAGAGACCCAGTACTTC.